This TCR beta chain emerged from a study of vaccination effects on CD4 cells after COVID-19 (dated by TCRdb to between 2020 and 2023). Study-level background: Participants received two doses of either the BNT162b2 or the mRNA-1273 mRNA SARS-CoV-2 vaccine. The study compared SARS-CoV-2 spike-specific CD4+ TCR repertoires before and after mRNA vaccination in COVID-19 convalescent patients and infection-naive vaccine recipients. Altogether, some 10 COVID-19 convalescent patients and several SARS-CoV-2-naive healthy vaccine recipients made up the full study. Cultures from other donors in the study were sequenced with the Oncomine TCR Beta short-read assay on an Illumina iSeq 100. Overall study outcomes, separate from this receptor: In healthy vaccine recipients, vaccine-induced clones were almost all SARS-CoV-2 mono-reactive, with only 1 of 255 cross-reactive with common cold coronaviruses. Limitations of the study were the small number of convalescent patients and the absence of early post-infection timepoints. Both infection-induced and vaccine-induced clones contracted markedly at late post-vaccination timepoints, which is consistent with waning T cell responses.

From the cysteine through the phenylalanine, the CDR3 covers 14 amino acids. The DNA shown is the 42-base CDR3, in frame from base 1. For this chain, trimming is 6 bases at the V end and 1 base at the J end, and the number of junction bases without a gene match is 4. From the germline V gene, CDR1 is SGHTA and CDR2 is FQGNSA. Comment on this clone: No cognate antigen has been identified for it. Per-nucleotide qualities are absent, and no much larger clonotype sits a single base away.

The library was obtained by the immunoSEQ multiplex PCR assay. TCR beta CDR3 sequencing was performed on DNA from the cultured, isolated CD4+ T cells. In the original analysis: The analysis removed non-productive TCR sequences, trimmed reads to the CDR3 region, and retained only CDR3s that were 7 or more amino acids long. Antigen-specific clonotypes were identified using the MANAFEST web app by comparison of expansion in peptide wells against reference cultures. To be called positive, a clone needed expansion at FDR<0.05 compared with the reference and with all other wells, an odds ratio greater than 5, and a frequency greater than 0.1% in two replicate wells. Cross-reactive clonotypes were defined as significantly expanded in SARS-CoV-2 spike wells and in at least one common cold coronavirus spike condition. CDR3 similarity was assessed by Levenshtein distance using the stringdist R package, and unrooted trees were constructed with ape in R 3.6.1. TCRdb limited this immuneACCESS table to in-frame rearrangements with V and J called. A share of clones is missing; checked studies link under half to unresolved V genes, and the rest is unexplained. V, J and clone size reflect that table, while D and trimming were determined from the DNA. This sample is represented by tens of thousands of clones; 80% to 90% of them were singletons. The ten largest clones represent roughly 2.7% of the sample.

In the ViraFEST assay, PBMC were stimulated with viral peptide pools, and antigen-specific CD4+ T cell clonotypes were then identified by expansion using TCR sequencing. After less than 13 days of culture, CD4+ T cells were isolated with the EasySep CD4+ T cell isolation kit. None of the healthy vaccine recipients had a prior SARS-CoV-2 infection, which was confirmed by nucleocapsid antibody tests that came back negative both before and after vaccination. About 2 million PBMC per well were cultured in IMDM with around 5.3% human AB serum, roughly 10 IU/ml IL-2 and gentamicin, plus 10 ug/ml peptides. Half of the culture medium was replaced with fresh IL-2-containing medium on days 3 and 7. Unless noted otherwise, every peptide stimulation condition was cultured in triplicate wells. Using Ficoll-Paque Plus gradient centrifugation, PBMC were separated from whole blood and then either used fresh or cryopreserved at -140C. The overlapping peptide pools covered the spike proteins of SARS-CoV-2 as well as those of the common cold coronaviruses HCoV-NL63, HCoV-OC43 and HCoV-229E. The QIAamp micro DNA kit was used to extract genomic DNA from the cultured CD4+ T cells.

The V and J segments used are TRBV7-2 and TRBJ1-2; TRBD1 aligns with 8 central bases. The input for sequencing was CD4+ T cells from PBMCs cultured with HCoV-229E spike peptides, taken before COVID-19 vaccination. The cell subset or site label on this specimen signifies: HCoV-229E spike overlapping peptide pool stimulation. The clonotype comes from a human donor who received a COVID-19 vaccine. At the DNA level, the sequence is TGTGCCAGCAGTTTCACAGGGGGTAACTATGGCTACACCTTC. Its amino acids are CASSFTGGNYGYTF. When the CDR3 is completed using the reference TRBV7-2 and TRBJ1-2 genes on either side, the full variable domain is GAGVSQSPSNKVTEKGKDVELRCDPISGHTALYWYRQSLGQGLEFLIYFQGNSAPDKSGLPSDRFSAERTGGSVSTLTIQRTQQEDSAVYLCASSFTGGNYGYTFGSGTRLTVV.